This T cell receptor beta chain was obtained from a study of human thymus T cells. The source of the thymus tissue was resections taken during corrective heart surgery. Immunologically healthy infants in Finland undergoing congenital heart defect surgery were the donors. Measured with immunoSEQ multiplex PCR; TCRdb has only the in-frame clones, and not every one. Here the sample spans 120,000 or so clones, around 94% being singletons. This receptor was identified in a boy under two years old with a congenital heart defect but otherwise immunologically healthy. Specimen: thymus tissue.

CDR3 DNA sequence: TGTGCCAGCGGACAGGTCTACAATCAGCCCCAGCATTTT. Residues: CASGQVYNQPQHF. The chain recombines TRBV6-5 with TRBJ1-5; 7 bases align to TRBD1. Trimming removed 8 bases from V and 3 bases from J; junction bases left unmatched: 4. Germline V gene data show CDR1 as MNHEY and CDR2 as SVGAGI. The CDR3 is 13 residues long.